This is a list of T cell receptor beta chains from one sample in a study of early T cells in non-severe SARS-CoV-2 infection. TCRdb independently ran MiXCR on the 5' RACE reads; one entry per CDR3 protein. The sample has approximately 71,000 distinct CDR3 sequences, approximately 12% seen once. Sequenced: whole blood. The receptors were sampled from an adult who was a healthcare worker with PCR-confirmed SARS-CoV-2 infection or an uninfected control (not recorded which). Each CDR3 is given with its conserved first and last residue. D genes are given only for firm matches. Part of the rows lack a size; the others show once, few, many or a class for expanded clones.

D gene	J gene	V gene	clone size	CDR3 DNA	CDR3 protein
NA	TRBJ1-2	TRBV12-3/TRBV12-4	many	TGTGCCAGCAGTCCCCCCCGGACGACCTATGGCTACACCTTC	CASSPPRTTYGYTF
NA	TRBJ2-3	TRBV10-3	NA	TGTGCCATCAGTGAAGGTCAGAACACAGATACGCAGTATTTT	CAISEGQNTDTQYF
NA	TRBJ2-5	TRBV4-2	many	TGTGCCAGCAGCCAAGGACAAGACCAAGAGACCCAGTACTTC	CASSQGQDQETQYF
NA	TRBJ2-7	TRBV6-1	NA	TGTGCCAGCAGGAACTACGAGCAGTACTTC	CASRNYEQYF
TRBD1	TRBJ2-7	TRBV11-2	NA	TGTGCCAGCAGCTTAGCCCAGGCACAGGGGGAAAGGGACTACGAGCAGTACTTC	CASSLAQAQGERDYEQYF
TRBD1	TRBJ2-1	TRBV18	NA	TGTGCCAGCTCACCACAGGACAGTCCAGGGGGTGAGCAGTTCTTC	CASSPQDSPGGEQFF
TRBD1	TRBJ2-5	TRBV29-1	many	TGCAGCGTTTACACAGGGGGCGGAGAGACCCAGTACTTC	CSVYTGGGETQYF
NA	TRBJ2-5	TRBV12-3/TRBV12-4	NA	TGTGCCAGCATTCACAGCCCGGGACCCAAGGGAGAGACCCAGTACTTC	CASIHSPGPKGETQYF
TRBD2	TRBJ2-5	TRBV5-1	many	TGCGCCAGCAGCCCCCTAGCGGGAGAAGAGACCCAGTACTTC	CASSPLAGEETQYF
TRBD2	TRBJ2-1	TRBV11-2	few	TGTGCCAGCAGCTCGGGGACTAGCTGGGTGGGAGGAAATGAGCAGTTCTTC	CASSSGTSWVGGNEQFF
NA	TRBJ1-5	TRBV28	many	TGTGCCAGCAGCCTAGATGATTGGCGCTTAAGACATTTT	CASSLDDWRLRHF
NA	TRBJ2-2	TRBV6-6	NA	TGTGCCTCCACCCCCCCGCAGACCGGGGAGCTGTTTTTT	CASTPPQTGELFF
NA	TRBJ2-1	TRBV18	many	TGTGCCAGCTCACCAGGCAGTAGCGTCGGTGAGCAGTTCTTC	CASSPGSSVGEQFF
NA	TRBJ2-7	TRBV30	NA	TGTGCCTGGAGGGGTCAGGCTCCTGCCTACGAGCAGTACTTC	CAWRGQAPAYEQYF
TRBD1	TRBJ2-2	TRBV30	NA	TGTGCCTGGAAGACGACAGGGTTCGACACCGGGGAGCTGTTTTTT	CAWKTTGFDTGELFF
TRBD2	TRBJ2-1	TRBV6-1	many	TGTGCCAGCAACGTAGGGGAGGGAGATGAGCAGTTCTTC	CASNVGEGDEQFF
NA	TRBJ2-7	TRBV5-6	NA	TGTGCCAGCAGCTTGGCTGTCGGAGTCGTCTTATACGAGCAGTACTTC	CASSLAVGVVLYEQYF
NA	TRBJ2-5	TRBV9	NA	TGTGCCAGCAGCCCGGAAGGAGGTTATATTGAGACCCAGTACTTC	CASSPEGGYIETQYF
NA	TRBJ2-1	TRBV7-9	many	TGTGCCAGCAGCTTATGGGAGTCTTACAATGAGCAGTTCTTC	CASSLWESYNEQFF
NA	TRBJ2-1	TRBV30	many	TGTGCCTGGAGTGAACGGGTCCCCTACAATGAGCAGTTCTTC	CAWSERVPYNEQFF
NA	TRBJ1-1	TRBV20-1	many	TGCAGTGCTAGCGGGCAGGGTCGAGTAGCTTTCTTT	CSASGQGRVAFF
NA	TRBJ2-3	TRBV27	few	TGTGCCAGCAGTTTATCAGACCGATACGTGGATACGCAGTATTTT	CASSLSDRYVDTQYF
NA	TRBJ2-7	TRBV27	NA	TGTGCCAGCAGTTTATCGGGGACATCCTACGAGCAGTACTTC	CASSLSGTSYEQYF
NA	TRBJ1-3	TRBV6-2/TRBV6-3	many	TGTGCCAGCCTCTCTGGAAACACCATATATTTT	CASLSGNTIYF
NA	TRBJ2-3	TRBV2	NA	TGTGCCAGCAGACAGGGCACAGATACGCAGTATTTT	CASRQGTDTQYF
TRBD1	TRBJ1-1	TRBV6-5	NA	TGTGCCAGCAGTTCATTAAGACAGGGGGTCCCCGAAGCTTTCTTT	CASSSLRQGVPEAFF
TRBD1	TRBJ2-3	TRBV29-1	few	TGCAGCGTATACCCAGGGGGTACAAGGACAGATACGCAGTATTTT	CSVYPGGTRTDTQYF
TRBD2	TRBJ2-3	TRBV5-1	NA	TGCGCCAGCAGAGTTGGGGGAGGGCCATCAGATACGCAGTATTTT	CASRVGGGPSDTQYF
TRBD1	TRBJ2-5	TRBV2	many	TGTGCCGGAGGACAGGGACAGACCCAGTACTTC	CAGGQGQTQYF
NA	TRBJ1-2	TRBV9	few	TGTGCCAGCAGCGCGGACAGAGGCTACACCTTC	CASSADRGYTF
TRBD2	TRBJ2-1	TRBV20-1	NA	TGCAGTGCTAGAGGCTTCAACGTCCGGGGGGGTGTGTACAATGAGCAGTTCTTC	CSARGFNVRGGVYNEQFF
NA	TRBJ2-2	TRBV11-2	NA	TGTGCCAGCAGCTTAGCCAGGGTTTACACCGGGGAGCTGTTTTTT	CASSLARVYTGELFF
NA	TRBJ1-2	TRBV3-1	many	TGTGCCAGCAGCCAAATCAGCTATGGCTACACCTTC	CASSQISYGYTF
NA	TRBJ1-2	TRBV5-1	few	TGCGCCAGCAGCGTGGGGGGACCTAACTATGGCTACACCTTC	CASSVGGPNYGYTF
NA	TRBJ2-6	TRBV10-3	NA	TGTGCCATCGGGGGCGGCTCTGGGGCCAACGTCCTGACTTTC	CAIGGGSGANVLTF
TRBD1	TRBJ2-6	TRBV7-9	few	TGTGCCAGCAGCCCTAAGCGTGTGGGACAGGGGGCACCTGGGGCCAACGTCCTGACTTTC	CASSPKRVGQGAPGANVLTF
NA	TRBJ2-3	TRBV3-1	NA	TGTGCCAGCAGCCGAGGGGCGGGCAGAGATACGCAGTATTTT	CASSRGAGRDTQYF
NA	TRBJ2-7	TRBV20-1	NA	TGCAGTGCTAGTTATGGGGACGAGCAGTACTTC	CSASYGDEQYF
NA	TRBJ2-4	TRBV5-1	NA	TGCGCCAGCAGCTTAGTCCTTGAGGGGATTCAGTACTTC	CASSLVLEGIQYF
NA	TRBJ2-2	TRBV10-3	many	TGTGCCATCACCGGGCGGCCGAACACCGGGGAGCTGTTTTTT	CAITGRPNTGELFF
TRBD2	TRBJ2-1	TRBV7-7	few	TGTGCTAGCAGCTTAGCGTTGGCTAGCGGGAGCAATGAGCAGTTCTTC	CASSLALASGSNEQFF
NA	TRBJ2-7	TRBV7-8	many	TGTGCCAGCAGCGTGGGACATAGCTCCTACGAGCAGTACTTC	CASSVGHSSYEQYF
TRBD2	TRBJ2-7	TRBV13	many	TGTGCCAGCAGCAGATTTTCGACTAGCGGGGGGCTCTCCTACGAGCAGTACTTC	CASSRFSTSGGLSYEQYF